The clone carrying this TCR beta chain was counted a few times. Its antigen is as yet unknown. Each CDR3 protein gets one entry after TCRdb re-called the 5' RACE reads with MiXCR. The sample records approximately 100,000 distinct CDR3 sequences, over 8.5% being singletons. The data were obtained in a study of T-cell memory formation after mild COVID-19. Turning to the study itself: Among the donors, TCR clusters were largely specific to each donor.

Whole-study findings and limits: Within pre-infection memory, some responding clones were found, suggesting cross-reactive memory joined.

This CDR3 comprises 14 residues. Trimming pared 2 bases from V and 5 bases from J, leaving 12 bases between. Per the germline V gene, CDR1 is MNHNY and CDR2 is SVGAGI (reference sequence). This TCR was sampled from a man aged 18-30 years who had mild COVID-19 (a few samples of this study predate the infection). Cell type and time point are not known. The V call is TRBV6-6, the J call TRBJ1-2; D call uncertain. Sequencing input: PBMCs or a T cell subset sorted from them (not recorded which). As DNA, the CDR3 is TGTGCCAGCAGTTACGCTTCTTCCGCATATGGCTACACCTTC. This gives the protein CASSYASSAYGYTF.